This is a list of T cell receptor beta chains from one sample in a study of blood T cell repertoires in COVID-19. Sequenced by immunoSEQ multiplex PCR; TCRdb stores in-frame clones only, minus some. The top ten clones hold about 24% of a sample with some 87,000 clones, roughly four fifths of them seen once. Sequences were obtained from peripheral blood. These receptors originate from a human donor in a cohort sampled during active COVID-19. CDR3s include the opening cysteine and the closing phenylalanine or tryptophan. The D gene is left open where the match is weak. Size values are once, few and many counts, or a class for expanded clones, and some rows have none.

CDR3 DNA: TGTGCCACCAGTGATGGGGACAGGGGCAACATGAATACGCAGTATTTT
CDR3 protein: CATSDGDRGNMNTQYF
V gene: TRBV24-1
D gene: TRBD1
clone size: NA
J gene: TRBJ2-3

CDR3 DNA: TGTGCCAGCTCACCACTGAGGGACAACTCTGGAAACACCATATATTTT
CDR3 protein: CASSPLRDNSGNTIYF
V gene: TRBV18
D gene: NA
clone size: NA
J gene: TRBJ1-3

CDR3 DNA: TGCGCCAGCAGCTGGGGACAGCAGAACACTGAAGCTTTCTTT
CDR3 protein: CASSWGQQNTEAFF
V gene: TRBV5-1
D gene: TRBD1
clone size: NA
J gene: TRBJ1-1

CDR3 DNA: TGTGCCAGCAGCCCTGGGACAGGGTGGGTCGAGCAGTACTTC
CDR3 protein: CASSPGTGWVEQYF
V gene: TRBV7-2
D gene: TRBD1
clone size: NA
J gene: TRBJ2-7

CDR3 DNA: TGTGCCAGCAGCCGCGGGCCCGAGGGGACCCAGTACTTC
CDR3 protein: CASSRGPEGTQYF
V gene: TRBV3-1/TRBV3-2
D gene: NA
clone size: once
J gene: TRBJ2-5

CDR3 DNA: TGTGCCCATAGCCTCAAACAGGAGCTTAATTCACCCCTCCACTTT
CDR3 protein: CAHSLKQELNSPLHF
V gene: TRBV3-1/TRBV3-2
D gene: NA
clone size: NA
J gene: TRBJ1-6

CDR3 DNA: TGCAGCGTTCCGGGACTAGCGGGAGAGACCCAGTACTTC
CDR3 protein: CSVPGLAGETQYF
V gene: TRBV29-1
D gene: TRBD2
clone size: NA
J gene: TRBJ2-5

CDR3 DNA: TGTGCCAGCAGCCTTGGACTAGCGGGAGGGCCCGAGACCCAGTACTTC
CDR3 protein: CASSLGLAGGPETQYF
V gene: TRBV11-3
D gene: TRBD2
clone size: NA
J gene: TRBJ2-5

CDR3 DNA: TGTGCCACCAGCAGAGGGGAGGGTAGCCGGGCCTACGAGCAGTACTTC
CDR3 protein: CATSRGEGSRAYEQYF
V gene: TRBV15
D gene: TRBD2
clone size: once
J gene: TRBJ2-7

CDR3 DNA: TGTGCCAGCAGCTCCTATTCGCGGAACGAGCAGTACTTC
CDR3 protein: CASSSYSRNEQYF
V gene: TRBV7-2
D gene: NA
clone size: NA
J gene: TRBJ2-7

CDR3 DNA: TGTGCCAGCAGGGATCCGGGACAGGGTTCTTACAATGAGCAGTTCTTC
CDR3 protein: CASRDPGQGSYNEQFF
V gene: TRBV5-8
D gene: TRBD1
clone size: NA
J gene: TRBJ2-1

CDR3 DNA: TGTGCCAGTAGTATGTATGGGACAGGGGATCTTGGCTACACCTTC
CDR3 protein: CASSMYGTGDLGYTF
V gene: TRBV19
D gene: TRBD1
clone size: NA
J gene: TRBJ1-2

CDR3 DNA: TGCAGCGTTGTGGCAGGGGTCATGAACACTGAAGCTTTCTTT
CDR3 protein: CSVVAGVMNTEAFF
V gene: TRBV29-1
D gene: NA
clone size: NA
J gene: TRBJ1-1

CDR3 DNA: TGTGCCAGCAGCCGAGGGGGCGGCTATGGCTACACCTTC
CDR3 protein: CASSRGGGYGYTF
V gene: TRBV7-2
D gene: TRBD1
clone size: NA
J gene: TRBJ1-2

CDR3 DNA: TGTGCCAGCAGCCAGCAGCGGGGGGCCGTGGATACGCAGTATTTT
CDR3 protein: CASSQQRGAVDTQYF
V gene: TRBV5-6
D gene: TRBD2
clone size: NA
J gene: TRBJ2-3

CDR3 DNA: TGTGCCAGCAGTTTATCCAGTTCCGGGATCCGGGGCTATGGCTACACCTTC
CDR3 protein: CASSLSSSGIRGYGYTF
V gene: TRBV27
D gene: NA
clone size: NA
J gene: TRBJ1-2

CDR3 DNA: TGTGCCTCTGGCGCAGGGGGCCGTGGGGATCAGCCCCAGCATTTT
CDR3 protein: CASGAGGRGDQPQHF
V gene: TRBV28
D gene: TRBD1
clone size: NA
J gene: TRBJ1-5

CDR3 DNA: TGTGCCACCAGTGATGGGGCTTCCAGGCCCCAGCATTTT
CDR3 protein: CATSDGASRPQHF
V gene: TRBV24-1
D gene: NA
clone size: NA
J gene: TRBJ1-5

CDR3 DNA: TGTGCCAGCAGCCAAGATCTTTTCCTAGCGGGTGAAGAGACCCAGTACTTC
CDR3 protein: CASSQDLFLAGEETQYF
V gene: TRBV14
D gene: TRBD2
clone size: NA
J gene: TRBJ2-5

CDR3 DNA: TGCAGCGTGGACTGGCTGCACCAAGAGACCCAGTACTTC
CDR3 protein: CSVDWLHQETQYF
V gene: TRBV29-1
D gene: NA
clone size: NA
J gene: TRBJ2-5

CDR3 DNA: TGTGCCAGTAGTGCCGGGAGAGAAAACACTGAAGCTTTCTTT
CDR3 protein: CASSAGRENTEAFF
V gene: TRBV19
D gene: NA
clone size: NA
J gene: TRBJ1-1

CDR3 DNA: TGTGCCAGCAGCTTAGTGGGACTAGGAGGTGGTGAGCAGTTCTTC
CDR3 protein: CASSLVGLGGGEQFF
V gene: TRBV11-2
D gene: TRBD2
clone size: NA
J gene: TRBJ2-1

CDR3 DNA: TGTGCCAGCAGTGAAAGGACATTTCAGACCGGGGAGCTGTTTTTT
CDR3 protein: CASSERTFQTGELFF
V gene: TRBV2
D gene: NA
clone size: NA
J gene: TRBJ2-2

CDR3 DNA: TGTGCCAGTAGTATAACCGGGACAGGGGGCCATTGGAGCTACACCTTC
CDR3 protein: CASSITGTGGHWSYTF
V gene: TRBV19
D gene: TRBD1
clone size: NA
J gene: TRBJ1-2

CDR3 DNA: TGTGCCAGCAGCCTAGGGACAGGCTCCTACAATGAGCAGTTCTTC
CDR3 protein: CASSLGTGSYNEQFF
V gene: TRBV7-8
D gene: TRBD1
clone size: NA
J gene: TRBJ2-1

CDR3 DNA: TGTGCCAGCGTGTACGGGGTGGAGACCAGCCGCCAAGAGACCCAGTACTTC
CDR3 protein: CASVYGVETSRQETQYF
V gene: TRBV21-1
D gene: NA
clone size: NA
J gene: TRBJ2-5

CDR3 DNA: TGCGCCAGCAGCGCGGGTGCCTCTGGAAACACCATATATTTT
CDR3 protein: CASSAGASGNTIYF
V gene: TRBV5-1
D gene: NA
clone size: NA
J gene: TRBJ1-3

CDR3 DNA: TGTGCCAGCAGTTTTAAAGAGACCCAGTACTTC
CDR3 protein: CASSFKETQYF
V gene: TRBV12-3/TRBV12-4
D gene: NA
clone size: NA
J gene: TRBJ2-5

CDR3 DNA: TGTGCCAGCAGCCCAAGACTAGCCCACGAGCAGTACTTC
CDR3 protein: CASSPRLAHEQYF
V gene: TRBV7-8
D gene: TRBD2
clone size: NA
J gene: TRBJ2-7

CDR3 DNA: TGTGCCAGCAGTGATTCGGGACTAGCGTCAGGGGAGCTGTTTTTT
CDR3 protein: CASSDSGLASGELFF
V gene: TRBV2
D gene: TRBD2
clone size: NA
J gene: TRBJ2-2

CDR3 DNA: TGCGCCAGCAGCTTGGGGACAGGTAGTTCGGATAATTCACCCCTCCACTTT
CDR3 protein: CASSLGTGSSDNSPLHF
V gene: TRBV5-1
D gene: TRBD1
clone size: NA
J gene: TRBJ1-6

CDR3 DNA: TGTGCCAGCAGCTTGCTCGAGTCAAGGGGACTAGCCCTCACAGATACGCAGTATTTT
CDR3 protein: CASSLLESRGLALTDTQYF
V gene: TRBV7-9
D gene: TRBD2
clone size: NA
J gene: TRBJ2-3

CDR3 DNA: TGTGCCAGTAGTATAGATACAACGGGGGGGCCCAAAAACATTCAGTACTTC
CDR3 protein: CASSIDTTGGPKNIQYF
V gene: TRBV19
D gene: TRBD2
clone size: NA
J gene: TRBJ2-4

CDR3 DNA: TGTGCCAGCAGAGACAGGGGTGAGAACACTGAAGCTTTCTTT
CDR3 protein: CASRDRGENTEAFF
V gene: TRBV2
D gene: TRBD1
clone size: few
J gene: TRBJ1-1

CDR3 DNA: TGTGCCAGCAGCGTTAGCGGGGGGGCAATTTACGAGCAGTACTTC
CDR3 protein: CASSVSGGAIYEQYF
V gene: TRBV7-2
D gene: TRBD2
clone size: NA
J gene: TRBJ2-7

CDR3 DNA: TGTGCCAGCAGTTGGGACAGATTTAATTCACCCCTCCACTTT
CDR3 protein: CASSWDRFNSPLHF
V gene: TRBV27
D gene: TRBD1
clone size: NA
J gene: TRBJ1-6

CDR3 DNA: TGTGCCAGCAGGACGGAAGGGGCAGGGTCACCCCTCCACTTT
CDR3 protein: CASRTEGAGSPLHF
V gene: TRBV5-4
D gene: NA
clone size: NA
J gene: TRBJ1-6

CDR3 DNA: TGTGCCAGTAGCACAGGGGGCAGGACTGAAGCTTTCTTT
CDR3 protein: CASSTGGRTEAFF
V gene: TRBV19
D gene: TRBD1
clone size: NA
J gene: TRBJ1-1

CDR3 DNA: TGTGCCAGCAGCTTTCAGGGGGTAGCCTACAATGAGCAGTTCTTC
CDR3 protein: CASSFQGVAYNEQFF
V gene: TRBV5-4
D gene: TRBD1
clone size: few
J gene: TRBJ2-1

CDR3 DNA: TGTGCCAGCAGCTTAAGGCGGGGGGCGCTTAGGAGCACAGATACGCAGTATTTT
CDR3 protein: CASSLRRGALRSTDTQYF
V gene: TRBV7-2
D gene: TRBD2
clone size: NA
J gene: TRBJ2-3

CDR3 DNA: TGTGCCAGCAGCTTAAACCCGGGGTCCACAGATACGCAGTATTTT
CDR3 protein: CASSLNPGSTDTQYF
V gene: TRBV7-3
D gene: NA
clone size: few
J gene: TRBJ2-3

CDR3 DNA: TGTGCCAGCTCACCGCTACAGGGCGAAACGCAGTATTTT
CDR3 protein: CASSPLQGETQYF
V gene: TRBV18
D gene: NA
clone size: NA
J gene: TRBJ2-3

CDR3 DNA: TGTGCCAGCAGCCCCCCTTTCTCGGGGGGCGAGACCCAGTACTTC
CDR3 protein: CASSPPFSGGETQYF
V gene: TRBV7-9
D gene: NA
clone size: NA
J gene: TRBJ2-5

CDR3 DNA: TGTGCCAGTAGTTTGACAGGGAACACTGAAGCTTTCTTT
CDR3 protein: CASSLTGNTEAFF
V gene: TRBV19
D gene: NA
clone size: NA
J gene: TRBJ1-1

CDR3 DNA: TGTGCCAGCAGCTTAGGGACAGATCAGCCCCAGCATTTT
CDR3 protein: CASSLGTDQPQHF
V gene: TRBV7-9
D gene: NA
clone size: NA
J gene: TRBJ1-5

CDR3 DNA: TGTGCCAGCAGTTTCCAGGTTGGTAGCTATGGCTACACCTTC
CDR3 protein: CASSFQVGSYGYTF
V gene: TRBV28
D gene: NA
clone size: NA
J gene: TRBJ1-2

CDR3 DNA: TGTGCCAGCAGCGTCGGGGGTGGAACCGGGGAGCTGTTTTTT
CDR3 protein: CASSVGGGTGELFF
V gene: TRBV9
D gene: NA
clone size: few
J gene: TRBJ2-2

CDR3 DNA: TGTGCCAGCAGCTTGGGGGTAGCGGGGGGCCGGGAGACCCAGTACTTC
CDR3 protein: CASSLGVAGGRETQYF
V gene: TRBV11-2
D gene: TRBD2
clone size: NA
J gene: TRBJ2-5